This T cell receptor (beta chain) came from a study of blood T cells in healthy people across ages. CDR1 is SGHRS, CDR2 YFSETQ, per germline. There are 16 residues in the CDR3. Trimming took 4 bases from V and 4 from J; bases not matched to a gene: 12. This clonotype occurred a few times. The antigen is unknown. Using a J-beta primer mix together with a sample-barcoded 5' primer, a second PCR was run for about 7 to 12 cycles. One entry per CDR3 protein results from TCRdb running MiXCR on the 5' RACE reads. This sample has almost 550,000 distinct CDR3 sequences, with approximately 25% found just once. General study points: Roughly linearly, TCR beta diversity per million T cells fell as age increased.

These records were also assigned to another study, of T cells of mothers and their children. That report adds: Per mother, over 9 million TCR beta CDR3 reads were obtained; per child, about 3 million.

This receptor was obtained from a boy younger than 18 in good health. Sequencing was done on a sample of blood. The V gene is TRBV5-1, the J gene TRBJ2-5; 8 bases are shared with TRBD2. The CDR3 bases are TGCGCCAGCAGCGTAGGTGGGGTAGCGGGACGAGAGACCCAGTACTTC. Encoded protein: CASSVGGVAGRETQYF.